This T cell receptor (beta chain) was profiled in a study of blood T cell repertoires in COVID-19. About the research overall: Collection of acute and convalescent COVID-19 samples took place in the United States, Italy and Spain. T cells, B-cell-depleted T cells, or PBMCs supplied cDNA or gDNA.

Study processing details: Estimated nucleated cell counts came from reference gene primer amplification. Repertoires were generated with immunoSEQ multiplex PCR, while TCRdb's copy carries only in-frame clones and drops some. The V and J calls and clone size were taken over from that table, and D and trimming were inferred from the DNA. The sample yields around 40,000 clones, around 82% seen once. V was pared by 6 bases and J by 4 bases, with 12 bases of the junction left unmatched. Germline values: CDR1 SQVTM, CDR2 ANQGSEA. CDR3 size: 16 residues. The source material was peripheral blood. The rearrangement joins TRBV29-1 to TRBJ2-2; TRBD1 matches 9 bases. This TCR was sampled from a woman of 80 years or more with active or convalescent COVID-19. The CDR3 is CSVSRDGTGTTGELFF. The CDR3 DNA is TGCAGCGTCTCAAGGGACGGGACAGGGACCACCGGGGAGCTGTTTTTT.